A selection of T cell receptor beta chains follows, all from one sample in a study of regulatory T cells in long-lasting Graves disease. TCRdb used MiXCR to reprocess the multiplex PCR reads, holding one entry per CDR3 protein. This sample yields 400,000 to 500,000 distinct CDR3 sequences, of which around 15% are seen a single time; about a sixth belongs to the top ten. The sample was also linked to a second study, of T cells in Graves' hyperthyroidism and ophthalmopathy.

The material sequenced was peripheral blood mononuclear cells (PBMCs), taken at new diagnosis, from a patient treated with antithyroid drugs. The origin of the receptors is a woman in her fifties or sixties with Graves disease. Both conserved end residues are part of each CDR3. Each record gives: J gene, V gene, clone size, D gene, CDR3 DNA, CDR3 protein. D genes are given only for firm matches. Expanded clones are given a class, and other clones once, few, many or no size at all.

>TRBJ2-1|TRBV7-3|NA|TRBD2
TGTGCCAGCAGCTCGACGGCGGGAGGGCCCAACAATGAGCAGTTCTTC
CASSSTAGGPNNEQFF
>TRBJ2-2|TRBV13|few|TRBD1
TGTGCCAGCGGATCGACAGGGGGCTCCGGGGAGCTGTTTTTT
CASGSTGGSGELFF
>TRBJ2-7|TRBV20-1|NA|NA
TGCAGTGCTAGACATATGACTAGCTCCTACGAGCAGTACTTC
CSARHMTSSYEQYF
>TRBJ2-2|TRBV5-8|few|NA
TGTGCCAGCAGCCTTGTGGGGGCTTCGTTAGGCACCGGGGAGCTGTTTTTT
CASSLVGASLGTGELFF
>TRBJ2-7|TRBV2|many|NA
TGTGCCAGCAGGCAGACAGGTACCTACGAGCAGTACTTC
CASRQTGTYEQYF
>TRBJ2-4|TRBV3-1|few|TRBD2
TGTGCCAGCAGCCAAAGCCTAGCGGCAAACATTCAGTACTTC
CASSQSLAANIQYF
>TRBJ1-5|TRBV2|many|NA
TGTGCCAGCAGTGGGGTAGGTAGCAATCAGCCCCAGCATTTT
CASSGVGSNQPQHF
>TRBJ2-3|TRBV10-3|NA|NA
TGTGCCACAGGCGGACTCACAGATACGCAGTATTTT
CATGGLTDTQYF
>TRBJ1-4|TRBV5-1|NA|TRBD1
TGCGCCAGCAGACATACAGGGGATAGGTCTAATGAAAAACTGTTTTTT
CASRHTGDRSNEKLFF
>TRBJ1-2|TRBV28|many|NA
TGTGCCAGCAGTCCCCAGGGATTAGCTAACTATGGCTACACCTTC
CASSPQGLANYGYTF
>TRBJ2-7|TRBV28|many|TRBD2
TGTGCCAGCAGATACGGACTAGCGGGGACTTACGAGCAGTACTTC
CASRYGLAGTYEQYF
>TRBJ2-1|TRBV25-1|few|TRBD1
TGTGCCAGGCGGACAGGAGGCTACAATGAGCAGTTCTTC
CARRTGGYNEQFF
>TRBJ2-3|TRBV27|many|NA
TGTGCCAGCAGTGCAGGATCACGCACAGATACGCAGTATTTT
CASSAGSRTDTQYF
>TRBJ2-1|TRBV7-9|many|NA
TGTGCCAGCAGCTTACGGGGGTTCAATGAGCAGTTCTTC
CASSLRGFNEQFF
>TRBJ2-2|TRBV12-3/TRBV12-4|many|NA
TGTGCCAGCAGCTCCCCGGGGGTAGCTCCCGGGGAGCTGTTTTTT
CASSSPGVAPGELFF
>TRBJ1-2|TRBV19|many|TRBD1
TGTGCCAGCAGTACGGGACAGGGTGTCTATGGCTACACCTTC
CASSTGQGVYGYTF
>TRBJ1-2|TRBV6-1|NA|TRBD1
TGTGCCAGCAGTGAAGATCCGACAGGGTTGATCTATGGCTACACCTTC
CASSEDPTGLIYGYTF
>TRBJ2-3|TRBV5-1|NA|NA
TGCGCCAGCTCATCGGTTGGGGGCTCTGGCACAGATACGCAGTATTTT
CASSSVGGSGTDTQYF
>TRBJ2-7|TRBV5-1|few|NA
TGCGCCAGCAGCGGCGGCGGAGCTGCCCACGAGCAGTACTTC
CASSGGGAAHEQYF
>TRBJ2-7|TRBV7-2|many|NA
TGTGCCAGCACCCTGGGTGGTTTCTGGGACGGCCCCTACGAGCAGTACTTC
CASTLGGFWDGPYEQYF
>TRBJ2-4|TRBV6-1|many|NA
TGTGCCAGCAGTGAAGCGCAACAACGAGAGTACTTC
CASSEAQQREYF
>TRBJ2-3|TRBV10-3|NA|NA
TGTGCCCTCCGACAGGGAGGGACAGATACGCAGTATTTT
CALRQGGTDTQYF
>TRBJ2-7|TRBV28|NA|NA
TGTGCCAGCAGCCTGACATATCCCTACGAGCAGTACTTC
CASSLTYPYEQYF
>TRBJ2-2|TRBV28|few|NA
TGTGCCAGCGTGAGCCTGAAAACGAACACCGGGGAGCTGTTTTTT
CASVSLKTNTGELFF
>TRBJ1-2|TRBV28|many|NA
TGTGCCAGCAGTTCCGGATACTATGGCTACACCTTC
CASSSGYYGYTF
>TRBJ2-1|TRBV9|many|NA
TGTGCCAGCAGCGTAGGAGGAGGGACGGAATACAATGAGCAGTTCTTC
CASSVGGGTEYNEQFF
>TRBJ2-1|TRBV3-1|NA|TRBD2
TGTGCCAGCAGCTTGACTAGCGGACCTACCTACAATGAGCAGTTCTTC
CASSLTSGPTYNEQFF
>TRBJ2-1|TRBV27|many|TRBD2
TGTGCCAGCAGTTCGCCCAAGACTAGCGGGACTTACAATGAGCAGTTCTTC
CASSSPKTSGTYNEQFF
>TRBJ2-5|TRBV28|many|TRBD1
TGTGCCAGCAGTCAACTCTTGACAGGGGGCCAAGAGACCCAGTACTTC
CASSQLLTGGQETQYF
>TRBJ2-1|TRBV13|once|NA
TGTGCCAGCAGCTTAAACCCGACAAGATCCTACAATGAGCAGTTCTTC
CASSLNPTRSYNEQFF
>TRBJ1-5|TRBV7-9|many|NA
TGTGCCAGCAGCTTAGGTGGGGGTCGCAATCAGCCCCAGCATTTT
CASSLGGGRNQPQHF
>TRBJ1-2|TRBV11-2|many|NA
TGTGCCAGCAGCGCTCCGGGACACACTAACTATGGCTACACCTTC
CASSAPGHTNYGYTF
>TRBJ2-2|TRBV28|many|TRBD1
TGTGCCAGCAGTTTTGACAGGGATTTCACCGGGGAGCTGTTTTTT
CASSFDRDFTGELFF
>TRBJ2-5|TRBV5-5|NA|NA
TGTGCCAGCAGCTTAGGACTTACCCCGGTGGCCCAGTACTTC
CASSLGLTPVAQYF
>TRBJ2-1|TRBV3-1|NA|TRBD2
TGTGCCAGCAGCCAGAGGACTAGCGGGATCGGTGAGCGGTTCTTC
CASSQRTSGIGERFF
>TRBJ2-2|TRBV9|NA|TRBD1
TGTGCCAGCAGCTTCGGGACAGGGAAACTAAACGCCGGGGAGCTGTTTTTT
CASSFGTGKLNAGELFF
>TRBJ2-3|TRBV9|NA|NA
TGTGCCAGCAGCGGGACTCAAGAAGATACGCAGTATTTT
CASSGTQEDTQYF
>TRBJ2-2|TRBV19|NA|TRBD2
TGTGCCAGTGCCGGGACTAGCGGGAGGTTGGAGACCGGGGAGCTGTTTTTT
CASAGTSGRLETGELFF
>TRBJ2-1|TRBV7-2|NA|NA
TGTGCCAGCAGCTCGGCCCTTAACTCCTACAATGAGCAGTTCTTC
CASSSALNSYNEQFF
>TRBJ1-6|TRBV5-6|many|NA
TGTGCCAGCAGCCCTGAGTATAATTCACCCCTCCACTTT
CASSPEYNSPLHF
>TRBJ2-1|TRBV20-1|few|TRBD2
TGCAGTGCTCTGGGCCCCGAGCGGGGGGGAGAGCAGTTCTTC
CSALGPERGGEQFF
>TRBJ2-1|TRBV7-2|NA|NA
TGTGCCAGCAGCTCCACTCCTAACAATGAGCAGTTCTTC
CASSSTPNNEQFF
>TRBJ1-1|TRBV5-1|many|NA
TGCGCCAGCAGCCCGGGGGACACCTACACTGAAGCTTTCTTT
CASSPGDTYTEAFF
>TRBJ2-7|TRBV6-2/TRBV6-3|few|NA
TGTGCCACACAGCACTACGAGCAGTACTTC
CATQHYEQYF
>TRBJ1-2|TRBV5-1|NA|NA
TGCGGCAGCAGCTTGGTTGGTCCAGTTGACTATGGCTACACCTTC
CGSSLVGPVDYGYTF